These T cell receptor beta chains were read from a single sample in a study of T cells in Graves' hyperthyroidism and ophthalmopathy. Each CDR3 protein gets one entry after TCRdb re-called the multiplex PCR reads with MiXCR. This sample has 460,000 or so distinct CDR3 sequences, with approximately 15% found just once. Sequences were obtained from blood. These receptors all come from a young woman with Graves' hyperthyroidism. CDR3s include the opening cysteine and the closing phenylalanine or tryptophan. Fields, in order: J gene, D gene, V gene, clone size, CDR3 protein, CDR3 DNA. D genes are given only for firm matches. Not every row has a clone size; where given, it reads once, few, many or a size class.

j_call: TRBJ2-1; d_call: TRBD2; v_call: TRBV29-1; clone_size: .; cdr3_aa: CSVEDTLGGSTYNEQFF; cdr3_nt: TGCAGCGTTGAAGATACTCTCGGCGGGAGCACCTACAATGAGCAGTTCTTC
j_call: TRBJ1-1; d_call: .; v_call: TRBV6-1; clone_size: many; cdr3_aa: CASSANRMNTEAFF; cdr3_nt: TGTGCCAGCAGCGCAAACAGGATGAACACTGAAGCTTTCTTT
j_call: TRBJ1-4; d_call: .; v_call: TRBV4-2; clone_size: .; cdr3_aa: CASSQVVATNEKLFF; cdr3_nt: TGTGCCAGCAGCCAAGTTGTTGCAACTAATGAAAAACTGTTTTTT
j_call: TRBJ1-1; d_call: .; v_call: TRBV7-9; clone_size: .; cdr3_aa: CASRSDFDNYRFGEAFF; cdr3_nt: TGTGCCAGCAGGTCCGATTTTGACAATTATAGATTTGGTGAAGCTTTCTTT
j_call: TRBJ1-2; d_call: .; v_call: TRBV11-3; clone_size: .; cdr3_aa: CASSLGDPTGGYTF; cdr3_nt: TGTGCCAGCAGCTTAGGGGACCCAACTGGGGGCTACACCTTC
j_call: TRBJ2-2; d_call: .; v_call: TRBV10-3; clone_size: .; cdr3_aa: CAIPSRLSVDTGELFF; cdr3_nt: TGTGCCATCCCATCTCGGCTATCGGTGGACACCGGGGAGCTGTTTTTT
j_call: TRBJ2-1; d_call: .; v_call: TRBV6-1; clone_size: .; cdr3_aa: CASSQSNPLGEGGYNEQFF; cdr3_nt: TGTGCCAGCAGCCAATCCAACCCGCTGGGGGAGGGGGGTTACAATGAGCAGTTCTTC
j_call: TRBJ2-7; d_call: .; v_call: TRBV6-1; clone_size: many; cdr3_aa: CASSRFSGTYEQYF; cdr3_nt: TGTGCCAGCAGCCGCTTTAGCGGCACATACGAGCAGTACTTC
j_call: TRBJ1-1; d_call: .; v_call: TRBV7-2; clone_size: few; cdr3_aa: CASSFGGTGGAFF; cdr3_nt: TGTGCCAGCAGCTTTGGGGGAACCGGAGGAGCTTTCTTT
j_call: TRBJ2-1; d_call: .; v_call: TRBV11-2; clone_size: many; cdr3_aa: CASSQTGTWKNNEQFF; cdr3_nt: TGTGCCAGCAGCCAAACCGGGACTTGGAAGAACAATGAGCAGTTCTTC
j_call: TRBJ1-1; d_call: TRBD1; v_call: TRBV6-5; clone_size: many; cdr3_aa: CASSYSQGARTEAFF; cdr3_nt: TGTGCCAGCAGTTACTCACAGGGGGCGCGCACTGAAGCTTTCTTT
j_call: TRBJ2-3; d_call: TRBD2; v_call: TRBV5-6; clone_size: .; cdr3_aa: CASSLALAGLNTQYF; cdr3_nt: TGTGCCAGCAGCTTGGCCCTAGCGGGGCTTAATACGCAGTATTTT
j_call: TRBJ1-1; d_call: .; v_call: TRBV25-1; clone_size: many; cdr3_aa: CASRLGGNTEAFF; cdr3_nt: TGTGCCAGCAGACTTGGGGGGAACACTGAAGCTTTCTTT
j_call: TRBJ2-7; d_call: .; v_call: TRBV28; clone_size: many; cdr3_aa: CASSGVQGGIYEQYF; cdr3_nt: TGTGCCAGCAGCGGGGTGCAGGGGGGAATATACGAGCAGTACTTC
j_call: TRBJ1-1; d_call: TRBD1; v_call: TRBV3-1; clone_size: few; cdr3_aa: CASSPEKGAEAFF; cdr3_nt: TGTGCCAGCAGCCCGGAGAAGGGGGCCGAAGCTTTCTTT
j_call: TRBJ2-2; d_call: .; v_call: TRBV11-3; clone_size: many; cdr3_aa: CASSRADGELFF; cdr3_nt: TGTGCCAGCAGCAGAGCCGACGGGGAGCTGTTTTTT
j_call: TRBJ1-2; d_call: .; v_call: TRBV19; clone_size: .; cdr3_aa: CASSIPGINPNYGYTF; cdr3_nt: TGTGCCAGTAGTATACCCGGGATTAACCCTAACTATGGCTACACCTTC
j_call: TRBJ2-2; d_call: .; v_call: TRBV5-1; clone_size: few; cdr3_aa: CASSLDSGLNTGELFF; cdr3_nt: TGCGCCAGCAGCTTGGACTCCGGGCTGAACACCGGGGAGCTGTTTTTT
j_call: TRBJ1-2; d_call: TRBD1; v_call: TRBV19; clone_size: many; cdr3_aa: CASSMGDRGLYGYTF; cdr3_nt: TGTGCCAGTAGTATGGGGGACAGGGGGCTCTATGGCTACACCTTC
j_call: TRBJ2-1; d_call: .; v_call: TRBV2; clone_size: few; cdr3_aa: CASSIGHPSYNEQFF; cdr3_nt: TGTGCCAGCAGTATAGGTCACCCCTCCTACAATGAGCAGTTCTTC
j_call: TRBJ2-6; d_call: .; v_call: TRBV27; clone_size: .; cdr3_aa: CASSWSVGANVLTF; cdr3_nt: TGTGCCAGCAGTTGGTCTGTCGGGGCCAACGTCCTGACTTTC
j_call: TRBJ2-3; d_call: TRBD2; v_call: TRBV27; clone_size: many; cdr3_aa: CASSFSRTSVTDTQYF; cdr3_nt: TGTGCCAGCAGTTTTTCGAGGACTAGCGTCACAGATACGCAGTATTTT
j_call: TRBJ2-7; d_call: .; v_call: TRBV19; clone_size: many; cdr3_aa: CASSMVGGPGYEQYF; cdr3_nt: TGTGCCAGTAGTATGGTTGGCGGACCGGGCTACGAGCAGTACTTC
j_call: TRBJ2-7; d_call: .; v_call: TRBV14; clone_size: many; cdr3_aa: CASSQELTFSYEQYF; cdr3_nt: TGTGCCAGCAGCCAAGAATTGACATTCTCCTACGAGCAGTACTTC
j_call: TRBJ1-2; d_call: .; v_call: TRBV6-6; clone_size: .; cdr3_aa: CASSYLKQGTSGYTF; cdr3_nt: TGTGCCAGCAGTTACTTAAAACAGGGTACATCAGGCTACACCTTC
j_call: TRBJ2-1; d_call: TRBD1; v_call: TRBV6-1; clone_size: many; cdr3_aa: CASSEGTGPLNEQFF; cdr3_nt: TGTGCCAGCAGTGAAGGGACAGGGCCCCTCAATGAGCAGTTCTTC
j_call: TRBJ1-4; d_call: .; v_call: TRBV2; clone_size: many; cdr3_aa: CASSPYRPKLFF; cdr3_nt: TGTGCCAGCAGTCCCTATAGGCCAAAACTGTTTTTT
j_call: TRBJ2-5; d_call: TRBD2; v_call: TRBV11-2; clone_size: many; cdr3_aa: CASSLVRAGGPETQYF; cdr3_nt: TGTGCCAGCAGCTTAGTAAGAGCGGGAGGGCCCGAGACCCAGTACTTC
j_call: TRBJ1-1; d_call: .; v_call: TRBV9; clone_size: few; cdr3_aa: CASSPLGGLNTEAFF; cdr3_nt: TGTGCCAGCAGCCCTCTCGGGGGACTGAACACTGAAGCTTTCTTT
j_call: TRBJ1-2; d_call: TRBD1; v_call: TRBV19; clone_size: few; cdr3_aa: CASSFGTGAKGYTF; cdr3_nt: TGTGCCAGTAGTTTCGGGACAGGGGCGAAGGGCTACACCTTC